This T cell receptor (beta chain) was identified during a study of T cell responses to AZD1222 COVID-19 vaccine. Generated by immunoSEQ multiplex PCR, the TCRdb table keeps only in-frame clones and is missing some. The sample shows 110,000 or so clones, about 90% of them seen only once. CDR3 size: 14 residues. J lost 7 bases, V lost 2 bases, and 5 bases had no gene match. In germline, CDR1 is MNHNS, CDR2 SASEGT. The rearrangement links TRBV6-1 to TRBJ1-5, with 7 nucleotides matching TRBD1. Sequencing used peripheral blood, obtained on day 0 of AZD1222 vaccination. This TCR was sampled from an adult in good health. The CDR3 loop reads CASSEITGVQPQHF. The CDR3 nucleotides are TGTGCCAGCAGTGAAATAACAGGGGTACAGCCCCAGCATTTT.